The T cell receptor beta chain under discussion was sequenced for a study of cytomegalovirus exposure and HLA in healthy donors. 60 Vbeta and 13 Jbeta primers were used in PCR. The data were produced by immunoSEQ multiplex PCR, yet TCRdb's version contains in-frame clones alone and is incomplete. The profile covers 98,000 or so clones, with roughly three quarters appearing a single time and approximately 1.7% taken by the ten largest. The germline V gene encodes CDR1 SGHTA and CDR2 FQGTGA. The CDR3 length is 13 residues. Trimming left V 2 bases short and J 5 bases short, with 7 bases between. This chain connects TRBV7-3 to TRBJ2-4; D call uncertain. The receptor comes from a woman in her thirties or forties in good health and CMV-seronegative. Sequencing was carried out using PBMCs. The CDR3 protein is CASSLGVENIQYF. The CDR3 DNA is TGTGCCAGCAGCTTAGGAGTAGAAAACATTCAGTACTTC.